This T cell receptor beta chain came from a study of technical replicates of blood from a handful of donors. In this sample, this clone turned up a few times. The table came from immunoSEQ multiplex PCR; TCRdb's copy has only in-frame clones and leaves some out. The sample yields roughly 59,000 clones, approximately 83% seen once. The CDR3 length is 15 residues. The germline V gene has CDR1 MGHRA and CDR2 YSYEKL. J lost 5 bases, V lost 5 bases, and 8 bases had no gene match. The TCR comes from a human donor in good health. Some clones in this sample may be carry-over from other donors' samples. V and J are TRBV4-1 and TRBJ1-4; 7 positions agree with TRBD1. Input material: PBMCs. CDR3: CASSTQGGGNEKLFF. CDR3 coding DNA: TGCGCCAGCAGCACTCAAGGGGGCGGGAATGAAAAACTGTTTTTT.